The 20 T cell receptor beta chains given below trace back to one sample, sequenced in a study of graft-versus-host responses after intestinal transplantation. TCRdb's copy holds only in-frame clones and misses some; the assay was immunoSEQ multiplex PCR. The repertoire has about 38,000 clones, 75% to 90% of them found once; the top ten carry roughly 4%. Sequencing used PBMCs, obtained 1070 days after transplant. These receptors were obtained from a human patient who received an intestinal transplant, so some T cells may come from the graft donor.

CDR3 sequence (DNA): TGTGCCAGCAGTTTAACAGGGTCGCCCGGGGAGCTGTTTTTT. Translation: CASSLTGSPGELFF. The chain employs TRBV27 and TRBJ2-2; tentatively, D is TRBD1 (6 bases). The CDR3 loop spans 14 amino acids. From germline, CDR1 is MNHEY and CDR2 SMNVEV (reference sequence). Deletions cut 2 bases from V and 6 bases from J, with 10 bases between.

This clone appeared a few times. This chain joins TRBV28 and TRBJ2-7, with 13 positions matching TRBD2. CDR1 and CDR2 (germline): MDHEN, SYDVKM. J lost 6 bases, V lost 9 bases, and 2 bases had no gene match. This CDR3 contains 12 residues. The CDR3, as DNA: TGTGCCAGAAGACTAGCGGGAGGCGAGCAGTACTTC. Protein: CARRLAGGEQYF.

This clone was observed a single time. This chain uses TRBV9 with TRBJ1-2; D call uncertain. V was shortened by 2 bases and J by 4 bases, with 12 bases between the two germline ends. CDR1 and CDR2 (germline): SGDLS, YYNGEE. The CDR3 consists of 14 residues. CDR3 sequence: CASSVADGTYGYTF. The CDR3, as DNA: TGTGCCAGCAGCGTTGCAGACGGCACCTATGGCTACACCTTC.

The V gene is TRBV6-1, the J gene TRBJ2-7; D is perhaps TRBD1 (6 bases). Germline V gives CDR1 MNHNS, CDR2 SASEGT. V was shortened by 1 base and J by 2 bases, with 6 bases between the two germline ends. The CDR3 runs 13 residues. Written as DNA, the CDR3 is TGTGCCAGCAGTGAAGGGGACACCTACGAGCAGTACTTC. Translated: CASSEGDTYEQYF.

The chain is built from TRBV6-5 and TRBJ1-4; D is possibly TRBD1 (6 bases). The CDR3 is 16 amino acids. V lost 0 bases and J lost 5, with 13 bases in between. CDR1 MNHEY and CDR2 SVGAGI come from the germline V gene. CDR3 amino acids: CASSYSFNRVNEKLFF. CDR3 bases: TGTGCCAGCAGTTACTCGTTTAACAGGGTCAATGAAAAACTGTTTTTT.

This sequence joins TRBV6-5 and TRBJ1-4; possible D gene TRBD1, 5 bases. This CDR3 comprises 15 residues. Deletions cut 5 bases from V and 5 bases from J, with 15 bases between. In germline, CDR1 is MNHEY, CDR2 SVGAGI. CDR3 amino acids: CASSPQRQLNEKLFF. CDR3 bases: TGTGCCAGCAGTCCCCAAAGACAGTTGAATGAAAAACTGTTTTTT.

The chain carries TRBV5-1 and TRBJ1-1; D gene unclear. The CDR3 contains 16 residues. Germline assignment: CDR1 SGHRS and CDR2 YFSETQ. The ends were cut back, 4 bases at V and 1 base at J, with 17 bases in the middle. For the CDR3, the DNA is TGCGCCAGCAGCCTGGACGCGGACCTATCGAACACTGAAGCTTTCTTT. It encodes CASSLDADLSNTEAFF.

The rearrangement joins TRBV29-1 to TRBJ1-2; TRBD1 agrees at 7 bases. Germline V lookup: CDR1 SQVTM, CDR2 ANQGSEA. The CDR3 sequence is 12 residues long. V gave up 4 bases and J gave up 4 bases; unmatched junction bases: 3. CDR3 amino acids: CSVGTGSYGYTF. CDR3 coding DNA: TGCAGCGTTGGGACAGGAAGCTATGGCTACACCTTC. Based on the CDR3 plus reference TRBV29-1 and TRBJ1-2, the full variable domain is SAVISQKPSRDICQRGTSLTIQCQVDSQVTMMFWYRQQPGQSLTLIATANQGSEATYESGFVIDKFPISRPNLTFSTLTVSNMSPEDSSIYLCSVGTGSYGYTFGSGTRLTVV.

The V and J genes are TRBV5-4 and TRBJ1-6; TRBD1 is a possible D gene (5 bases). CDR3 size: 16 residues. Germline-derived CDR1 and CDR2 are SGHNT and YYREEE (reference sequence). V was trimmed by 1 base and J by 2 bases, leaving 10 bases between them. The CDR3: CASSLNGGAYNSPLHF. Here the CDR3 DNA reads TGTGCCAGCAGCTTGAACGGGGGTGCCTATAATTCACCCCTCCACTTT.

V is TRBV19 and J is TRBJ1-5, with D perhaps TRBD1 (5 bases). This CDR3 is built from 19 residues. Germline V gives CDR1 LNHDA, CDR2 SQIVND (reference sequence). V lost 5 bases, J lost 0 bases, and 23 bases lay in between. The CDR3 DNA reads TGTGCCAGTAGTCCTGGGCCCCCTGGGACTAGGTATAGCAATCAGCCCCAGCATTTT. Its protein is CASSPGPPGTRYSNQPQHF.

J is TRBJ1-2 and V is TRBV19; maybe TRBD1 (5 bases). V gave up 5 bases and J gave up 0 bases, with 13 bases separating them. Germline loops: CDR1 LNHDA, CDR2 SQIVND (reference sequence). The CDR3 is 15 residues long. The CDR3 DNA follows: TGTGCCAGTAGTCGTGGGGACCCAGCTAACTATGGCTACACCTTC. Translation: CASSRGDPANYGYTF.

J is TRBJ1-2 and V is TRBV4-1, with a weak D call TRBD1 (5 bases). Per germline, CDR1 MGHRA and CDR2 YSYEKL. This CDR3 is built from 12 residues. V gave up 4 bases and J gave up 8 bases, with 11 bases separating them. CDR3 sequence reads: CASSPQGRGYTF. The CDR3 region has the DNA TGCGCCAGCAGCCCCCAGGGAAGAGGCTACACCTTC.

The chain employs TRBV18 and TRBJ2-4; TRBD1 might be the D (5 bases). Looked up from germline, CDR1 is KGHSH and CDR2 is LQKENI. This CDR3 has 12 residues. V was clipped by 3 bases and J by 8 bases, with 8 bases between them. CDR3 protein: CASSPKGDIQYF. The CDR3 coding sequence is TGTGCCAGCTCACCGAAAGGGGACATTCAGTACTTC.

The rearrangement links TRBV28 to TRBJ1-2, with TRBD1 matching 7 bases. V shed 6 bases, J shed 3 bases, and the junction held 4 bases outside the gene matches. This CDR3 has 13 residues. CDR1 is MDHEN, CDR2 SYDVKM, per germline. The CDR3 DNA is TGTGCCAGCAGGACCGGGACAGACTATGGCTACACCTTC. This encodes CASRTGTDYGYTF.

The V call is TRBV5-1, the J call TRBJ1-1; possible D gene TRBD1, 6 bases. Between the trimmed V and J ends, which lost 6 bases and 2 bases, there was a span of 14 bases. The CDR3 runs 14 residues. Germline V CDR1 and CDR2: SGHRS, YFSETQ. The CDR3 spells CASMGGLTNTEAFF. DNA for the CDR3: TGCGCCAGCATGGGGGGCCTAACCAACACTGAAGCTTTCTTT.

The chain has TRBV27 and TRBJ2-7; TRBD1 aligns across 7 bases. V lost 6 bases and J lost 0; bases outside the gene matches: 8. CDR1 and CDR2 from the germline V gene are MNHEY and SMNVEV (reference sequence). This CDR3 has 15 amino acids. CDR3: CASRRQGQSSYEQYF. The CDR3 nucleotides read TGTGCCAGCAGAAGACAGGGCCAGAGCTCCTACGAGCAGTACTTC.

This chain connects TRBV18 to TRBJ2-5, with TRBD1 matching over 8 bases. Germline V gene sequence: CDR1 KGHSH, CDR2 LQKENI. Trimming removed 3 bases from V and 2 bases from J; junction bases left unmatched: 11. This CDR3 is 17 amino acids long. CDR3 loop: CASSPSGWDRPQETQYF. Written as DNA, the CDR3 is TGTGCCAGCTCACCGTCCGGCTGGGACAGGCCACAAGAGACCCAGTACTTC.

The chain has TRBV6-1 and TRBJ1-1; D is ambiguous. The V and J ends lost 2 bases and 7 bases respectively, with 14 bases between them. The CDR3 is 14 residues long. Germline V gives CDR1 MNHNS, CDR2 SASEGT. The CDR3: CASSELGGNREAFF. The CDR3 DNA is TGTGCCAGCAGTGAATTGGGAGGTAACCGTGAAGCTTTCTTT.

The rearrangement links TRBV27 to TRBJ1-1; the D is unclear. V was shortened by 6 bases and J by 4 bases, with 15 bases between the two germline ends. Germline CDR1 and CDR2: MNHEY and SMNVEV (reference sequence). The CDR3 has 14 amino acids. The CDR3, as DNA: TGTGCCAGCAGGAAGGCAGGTGGGATCACTGAAGCTTTCTTT. Protein: CASRKAGGITEAFF.

The rearrangement uses TRBV5-1 and TRBJ1-1; a possible D gene is TRBD1 (6 bases). Trimming took off 2 bases at V and 1 base at J, with 9 bases between the two ends. CDR1 and CDR2 (germline): SGHRS, YFSETQ. The CDR3 sequence is 14 residues long. The CDR3 nucleotides read TGCGCCAGCAGCTTTGGGGGCAAGAACACTGAAGCTTTCTTT. This encodes CASSFGGKNTEAFF. Based on the CDR3 plus reference TRBV5-1 and TRBJ1-1, the full variable domain is KAGVTQTPRYLIKTRGQQVTLSCSPISGHRSVSWYQQTPGQGLQFLFEYFSETQRNKGNFPGRFSGRQFSNSRSEMNVSTLELGDSALYLCASSFGGKNTEAFFGQGTRLTVV.